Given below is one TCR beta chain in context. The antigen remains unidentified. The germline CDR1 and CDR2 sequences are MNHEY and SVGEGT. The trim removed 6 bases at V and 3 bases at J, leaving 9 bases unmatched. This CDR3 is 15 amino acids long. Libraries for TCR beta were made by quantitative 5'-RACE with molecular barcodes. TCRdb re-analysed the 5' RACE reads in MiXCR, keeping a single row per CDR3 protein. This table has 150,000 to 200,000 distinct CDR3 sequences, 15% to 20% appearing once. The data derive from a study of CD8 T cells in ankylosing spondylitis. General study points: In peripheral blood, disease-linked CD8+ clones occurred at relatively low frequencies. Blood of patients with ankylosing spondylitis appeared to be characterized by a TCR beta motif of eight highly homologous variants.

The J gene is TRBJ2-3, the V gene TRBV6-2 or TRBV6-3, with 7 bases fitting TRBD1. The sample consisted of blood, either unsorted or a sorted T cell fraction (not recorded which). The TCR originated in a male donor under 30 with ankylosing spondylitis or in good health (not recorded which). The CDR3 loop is CASRYGTVGTDTQYF. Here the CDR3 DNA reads TGTGCCAGCAGATACGGGACAGTAGGTACAGATACGCAGTATTTT.